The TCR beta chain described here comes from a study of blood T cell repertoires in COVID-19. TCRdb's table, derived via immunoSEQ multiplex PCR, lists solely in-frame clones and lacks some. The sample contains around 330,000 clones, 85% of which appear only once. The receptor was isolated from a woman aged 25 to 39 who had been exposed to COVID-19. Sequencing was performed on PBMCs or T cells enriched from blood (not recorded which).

CDR3 protein: CASSGGLGAATNEKLFF. CDR3 sequence (DNA): TGTGCCAGCAGTGGTGGGTTAGGCGCGGCAACTAATGAAAAACTGTTTTTT. The V gene is TRBV9, the J gene TRBJ1-4; D is ambiguous. The CDR3 has 17 amino acids. Trimming shortened V by 5 bases and J by 0 bases, and 17 bases separated the two germline ends. Looked up from germline, CDR1 is SGDLS and CDR2 is YYNGEE.